The T cell receptor (beta chain) described here comes from a study of shared clonotypes between healthy human individuals. Study-wide results and limits: At large depth, rarefaction still showed sorted-subset sequencing to be incomplete.

Note on this clone: What it binds is unknown.

Only in-frame clones appear in the TCRdb table, and some are missing; sequencing was by immunoSEQ multiplex PCR. The sample has about 980,000 clones; over 75% are singletons. The CDR3 has 14 amino acids. Trimming pared 4 bases from V and 3 bases from J, leaving 13 bases between. Germline CDR1 and CDR2: SGHRS and YFSETQ. The rearrangement uses TRBV5-1 and TRBJ1-1, with D possibly matching TRBD1 (5 bases). The sample comprised memory CD4+ T cells sorted from blood. As for subset: CD45RA-negative fraction. The clonotype was recovered from a man between 18 and 35 years old in good health. In DNA, the CDR3 is TGCGCCAGCAGCGGCAGGGTTTTGGACACTGAAGCTTTCTTT. Translated, it gives CASSGRVLDTEAFF.